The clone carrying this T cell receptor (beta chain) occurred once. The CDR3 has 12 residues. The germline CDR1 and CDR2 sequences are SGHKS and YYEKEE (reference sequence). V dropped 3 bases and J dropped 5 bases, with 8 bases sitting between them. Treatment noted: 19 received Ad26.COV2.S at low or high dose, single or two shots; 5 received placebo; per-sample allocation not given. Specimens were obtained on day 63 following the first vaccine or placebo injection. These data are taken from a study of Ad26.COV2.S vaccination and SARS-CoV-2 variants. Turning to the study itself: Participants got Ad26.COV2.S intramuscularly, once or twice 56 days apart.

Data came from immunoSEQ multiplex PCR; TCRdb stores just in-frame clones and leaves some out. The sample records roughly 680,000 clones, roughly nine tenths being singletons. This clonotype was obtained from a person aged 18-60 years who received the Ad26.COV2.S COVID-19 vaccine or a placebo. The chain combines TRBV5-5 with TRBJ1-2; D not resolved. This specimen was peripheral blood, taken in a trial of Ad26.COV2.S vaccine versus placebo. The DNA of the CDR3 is TGTGCCAGCAGCTATTGGGGTTATGGCTACACCTTC. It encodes CASSYWGYGYTF.